This entry lists 10 T cell receptor beta chains sequenced from one sample in a study of blood T cell repertoires in COVID-19. Method: immunoSEQ multiplex PCR; TCRdb's copy keeps in-frame clones and lacks some. This sample carries hundreds of thousands of clones, about 91% of them seen once, and the ten largest clones take 8% to 9.5%. Sequenced material: PBMCs or T cells enriched from blood (not recorded which). The receptors originated from a woman between 18 and 29 years old who had recovered from COVID-19.

The chain has TRBV5-4 and TRBJ1-1; tentative D call: TRBD1 (5 bases). Trimming removed 0 bases from V and 1 base from J, with 10 bases in between. This CDR3 region has 15 residues. Germline CDR1 is SGHNT and CDR2 is YYREEE (reference sequence). The CDR3 DNA reads TGTGCCAGCAGCTTGGGGGGCACACAGAACACTGAAGCTTTCTTT. Its translation: CASSLGGTQNTEAFF.

This clone was found a few times. The chain is built from TRBV27 and TRBJ1-2, with D unclear. Trimming pared 7 bases from V and 7 bases from J, leaving 19 bases between. There are 14 residues in the CDR3. Looked up from germline, CDR1 is MNHEY and CDR2 is SMNVEV (reference sequence). CDR3 protein: CASTPSGRLRGYTF. CDR3 nucleotide sequence: TGTGCCAGCACCCCCTCGGGTAGGCTGCGTGGCTACACCTTC.

The CDR3 spells CASSPRQGAAGANVLTF. The CDR3 DNA reads TGTGCCAGCAGCCCCCGACAGGGGGCGGCTGGGGCCAACGTCCTGACTTTC. The chain has TRBV7-9 and TRBJ2-6; 10 positions agree with TRBD1. Germline lookup yields CDR1 SEHNR and CDR2 FQNEAQ (reference sequence). The CDR3 is made up of 17 amino acids. Unmatched junction bases numbered 6, after V lost 5 bases and J lost 2 bases.

This clone was seen more than once but under ten times. The rearrangement links TRBV7-9 to TRBJ1-3; D uncertain. The CDR3 is 11 residues long. The ends were cut back, 8 bases at V and 10 bases at J, with 12 bases in the middle. CDR1 is SEHNR, CDR2 FQNEAQ, per germline (reference sequence). CDR3 in amino acids: CASSLAGTIYF. CDR3 coding DNA: TGTGCCAGCTCACTAGCGGGGACCATATATTTT.

DNA of the CDR3: TGTGCCAGCAGCTATAGACAGGCGAACACTGAAGCTTTCTTT. Translated, it gives CASSYRQANTEAFF. The chain joins TRBV28 to TRBJ1-1; tentative D call: TRBD1 (6 bases). V lost 6 bases to trimming and J lost 1 base, with 12 bases between them. The CDR3 sequence is 14 residues long. CDR1 is MDHEN, CDR2 SYDVKM, per germline.

The V gene is TRBV27, the J gene TRBJ1-1, with TRBD1 identical over 8 bases. This CDR3 is built from 14 residues. Per germline, CDR1 MNHEY and CDR2 SMNVEV (reference sequence). V dropped 6 bases and J dropped 0; count of bases not matched to a gene: 3. The CDR3 coding sequence is TGTGCCAGCAGCAAGACAGGGGTGAACACTGAAGCTTTCTTT. Translating it yields CASSKTGVNTEAFF.

This clone turned up a few times. The chain couples TRBV28 to TRBJ1-6; D unresolved. Germline lookup yields CDR1 MDHEN and CDR2 SYDVKM. V shed 7 bases and J shed 7 bases, with 14 bases lying between them. The length of the CDR3 is 14 residues. The CDR3 loop reads CASKLGLRNSPLHF. The CDR3 region has the DNA TGTGCCAGCAAATTGGGCCTGCGAAATTCACCCCTCCACTTT.

The chain is built from TRBV10-3 and TRBJ2-7, with 13 positions matching TRBD2. The CDR3 totals 17 residues. Germline lookup yields CDR1 ENHRY and CDR2 SYGVKD. J gave up 2 bases and V 4 bases, and 8 bases lay outside the gene matches. Here the CDR3 DNA reads TGTGCCATCAGTGCAGATCACGGACTAGCGGGGGCCTACGAGCAGTACTTC. Translated: CAISADHGLAGAYEQYF.

The chain links TRBV18 to TRBJ1-4, with D maybe TRBD1 (6 bases). CDR1 is KGHSH and CDR2 is LQKENI in the germline V gene. The CDR3 runs to 15 residues. The ends were cut back, 3 bases at V and 7 bases at J, with 15 bases in the middle. The CDR3 DNA reads TGTGCCAGCTCACCTCCAGGACAGTTTGGTGAAAAACTGTTTTTT. The encoded protein is CASSPPGQFGEKLFF.

The chain uses TRBV19 and TRBJ1-1; TRBD1 is a possible D gene (5 bases). Deletions cut 6 bases from V and 1 base from J, with 12 bases between. Looked up from germline, CDR1 is LNHDA and CDR2 is SQIVND (reference sequence). This CDR3 spans 14 amino acids. For the CDR3, the DNA is TGTGCCAGTAGCCGTATCGGGGGGAACACTGAAGCTTTCTTT. Its protein product is CASSRIGGNTEAFF. The complete variable domain, with remaining parts taken from reference TRBV19 and TRBJ1-1, reads DGGITQSPKYLFRKEGQNVTLSCEQNLNHDAMYWYRQDPGQGLRLIYYSQIVNDFQKGDIAEGYSVSREKKESFPLTVTSAQKNPTAFYLCASSRIGGNTEAFFGQGTRLTVV.